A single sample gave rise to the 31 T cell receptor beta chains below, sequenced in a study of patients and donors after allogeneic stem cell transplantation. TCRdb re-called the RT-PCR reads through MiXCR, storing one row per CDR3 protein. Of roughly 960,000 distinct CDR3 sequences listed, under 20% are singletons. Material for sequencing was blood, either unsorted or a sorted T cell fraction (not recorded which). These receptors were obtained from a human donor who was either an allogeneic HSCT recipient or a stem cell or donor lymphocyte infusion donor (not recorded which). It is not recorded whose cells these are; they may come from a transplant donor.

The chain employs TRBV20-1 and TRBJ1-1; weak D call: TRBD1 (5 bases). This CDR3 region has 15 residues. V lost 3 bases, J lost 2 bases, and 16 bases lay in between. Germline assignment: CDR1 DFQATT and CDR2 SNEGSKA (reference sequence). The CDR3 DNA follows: TGCAGTGCTAGCGGCAGCGGGACGAAAAACACTGAAGCTTTCTTT. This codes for CSASGSGTKNTEAFF.

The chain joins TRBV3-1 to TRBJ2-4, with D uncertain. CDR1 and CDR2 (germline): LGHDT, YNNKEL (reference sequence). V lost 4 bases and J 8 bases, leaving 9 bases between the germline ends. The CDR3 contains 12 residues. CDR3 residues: CASSRTFDIQYF. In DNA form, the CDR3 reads TGTGCCAGCAGCCGGACCTTTGACATTCAGTACTTC.

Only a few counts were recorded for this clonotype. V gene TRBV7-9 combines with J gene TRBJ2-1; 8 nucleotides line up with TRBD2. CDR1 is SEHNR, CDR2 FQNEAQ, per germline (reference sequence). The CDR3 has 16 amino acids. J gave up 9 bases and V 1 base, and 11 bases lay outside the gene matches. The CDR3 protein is CASSLGRAGGSSEQFF. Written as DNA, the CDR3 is TGTGCCAGCAGCTTAGGGAGGGCGGGAGGCTCTTCTGAGCAGTTCTTC.

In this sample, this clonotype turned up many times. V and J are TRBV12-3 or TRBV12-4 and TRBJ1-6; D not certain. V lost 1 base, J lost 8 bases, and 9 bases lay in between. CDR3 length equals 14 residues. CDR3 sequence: CASSLDSWHSPLHF. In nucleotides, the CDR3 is TGTGCCAGCAGTTTAGACAGCTGGCATTCACCCCTCCACTTT.

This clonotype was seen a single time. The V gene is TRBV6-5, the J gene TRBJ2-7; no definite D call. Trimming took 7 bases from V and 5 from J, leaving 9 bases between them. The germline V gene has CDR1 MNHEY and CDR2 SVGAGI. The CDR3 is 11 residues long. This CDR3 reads CASTGRNEQYF. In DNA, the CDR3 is TGTGCCAGCACCGGCAGAAACGAGCAGTACTTC.

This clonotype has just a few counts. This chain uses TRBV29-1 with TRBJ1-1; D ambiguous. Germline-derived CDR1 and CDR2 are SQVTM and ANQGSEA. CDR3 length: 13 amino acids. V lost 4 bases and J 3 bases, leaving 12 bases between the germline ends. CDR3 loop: CSVVAIVDTEAFF. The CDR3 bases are TGCAGCGTTGTGGCAATCGTGGACACTGAAGCTTTCTTT.

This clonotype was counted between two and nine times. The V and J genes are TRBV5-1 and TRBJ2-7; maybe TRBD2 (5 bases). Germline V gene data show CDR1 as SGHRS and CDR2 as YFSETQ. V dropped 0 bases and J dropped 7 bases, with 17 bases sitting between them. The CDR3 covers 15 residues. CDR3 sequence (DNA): TGCGCCAGCAGCTTGGGGCGCTCCCCAGCGGAAGAGCAGTACTTC. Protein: CASSLGRSPAEEQYF.

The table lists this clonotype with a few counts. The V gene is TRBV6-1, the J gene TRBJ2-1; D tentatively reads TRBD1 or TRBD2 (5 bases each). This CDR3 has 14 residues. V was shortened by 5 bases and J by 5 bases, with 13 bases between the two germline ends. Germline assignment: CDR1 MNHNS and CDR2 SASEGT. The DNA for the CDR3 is TGTGCCAGCAGTAACCCGGGGCAGGACAATGAGCAGTTCTTC. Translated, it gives CASSNPGQDNEQFF.

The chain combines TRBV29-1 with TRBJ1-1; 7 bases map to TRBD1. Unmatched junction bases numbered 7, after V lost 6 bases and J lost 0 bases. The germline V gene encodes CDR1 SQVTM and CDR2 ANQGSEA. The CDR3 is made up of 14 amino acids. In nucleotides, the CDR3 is TGCAGCGTAACTCCGGGGACAGTGAACACTGAAGCTTTCTTT. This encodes CSVTPGTVNTEAFF.

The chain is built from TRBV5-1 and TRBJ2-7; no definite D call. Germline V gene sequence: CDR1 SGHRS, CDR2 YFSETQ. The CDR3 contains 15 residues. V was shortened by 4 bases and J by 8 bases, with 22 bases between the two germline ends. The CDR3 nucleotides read TGCGCCAGCAGCAAACCCGGTACGGCGGATCTAAAGCAGTACTTC. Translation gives CASSKPGTADLKQYF.

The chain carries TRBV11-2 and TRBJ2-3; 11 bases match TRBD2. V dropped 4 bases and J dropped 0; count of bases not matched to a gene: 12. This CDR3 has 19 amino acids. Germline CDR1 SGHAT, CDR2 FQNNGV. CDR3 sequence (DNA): TGTGCCAGCAGCTCCCGCCCCTTACTAGCGGGGGCTAGCACAGATACGCAGTATTTT. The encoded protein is CASSSRPLLAGASTDTQYF.

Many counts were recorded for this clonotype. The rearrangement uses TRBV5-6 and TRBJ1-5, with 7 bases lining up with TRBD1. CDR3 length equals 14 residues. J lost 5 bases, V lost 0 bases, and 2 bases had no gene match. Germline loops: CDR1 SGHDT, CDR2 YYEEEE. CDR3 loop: CASSLAGGYQPQHF. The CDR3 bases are TGTGCCAGCAGCTTGGCAGGGGGTTATCAGCCCCAGCATTTT.

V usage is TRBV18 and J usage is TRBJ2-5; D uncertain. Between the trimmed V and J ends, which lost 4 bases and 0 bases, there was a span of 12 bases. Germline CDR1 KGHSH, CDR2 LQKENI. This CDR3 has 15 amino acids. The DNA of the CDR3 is TGTGCCAGCTCACTCACAAGCGCATACCAAGAGACCCAGTACTTC. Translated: CASSLTSAYQETQYF. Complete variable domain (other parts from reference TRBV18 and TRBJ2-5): NAGVMQNPRHLVRRRGQEARLRCSPMKGHSHVYWYRQLPEEGLKFMVYLQKENIIDESGMPKERFSAEFPKEGPSILRIQQVVRGDSAAYFCASSLTSAYQETQYFGPGTRLLVL.

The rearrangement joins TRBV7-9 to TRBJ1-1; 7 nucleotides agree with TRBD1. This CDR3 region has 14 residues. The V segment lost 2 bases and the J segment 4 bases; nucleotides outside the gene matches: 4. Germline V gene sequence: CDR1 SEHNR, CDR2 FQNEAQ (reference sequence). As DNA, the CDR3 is TGTGCCAGCAGCTTACGACAGGGAATCACTGAAGCTTTCTTT. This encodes CASSLRQGITEAFF.

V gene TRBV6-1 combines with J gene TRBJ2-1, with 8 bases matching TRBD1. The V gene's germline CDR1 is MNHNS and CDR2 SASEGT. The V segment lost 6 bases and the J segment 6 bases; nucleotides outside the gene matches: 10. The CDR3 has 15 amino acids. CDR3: CASSSPGQDGNEQFF. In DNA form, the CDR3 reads TGTGCCAGCAGCTCCCCGGGACAGGATGGCAATGAGCAGTTCTTC.

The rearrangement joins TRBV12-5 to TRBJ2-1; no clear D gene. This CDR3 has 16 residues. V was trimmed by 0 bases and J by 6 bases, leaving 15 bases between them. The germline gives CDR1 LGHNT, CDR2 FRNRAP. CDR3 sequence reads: CASGLVGQASLNEQFF. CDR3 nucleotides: TGTGCTAGTGGTTTGGTAGGCCAGGCGTCCCTCAATGAGCAGTTCTTC.

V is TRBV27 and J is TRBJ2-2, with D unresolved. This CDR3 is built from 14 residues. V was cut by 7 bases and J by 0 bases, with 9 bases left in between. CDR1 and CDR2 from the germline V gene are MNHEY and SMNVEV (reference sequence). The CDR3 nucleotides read TGTGCCAGCACCCAGAAAGCGAACACCGGGGAGCTGTTTTTT. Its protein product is CASTQKANTGELFF.

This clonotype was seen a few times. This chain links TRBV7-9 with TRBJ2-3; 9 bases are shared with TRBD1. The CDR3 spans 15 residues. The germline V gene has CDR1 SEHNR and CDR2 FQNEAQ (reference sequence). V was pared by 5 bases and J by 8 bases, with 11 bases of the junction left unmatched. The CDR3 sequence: CASSPSGQGEGTQYF. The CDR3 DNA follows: TGTGCCAGCAGCCCTTCGGGACAGGGAGAGGGTACGCAGTATTTT. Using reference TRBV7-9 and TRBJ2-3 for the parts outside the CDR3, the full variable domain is DTGVSQNPRHKITKRGQNVTFRCDPISEHNRLYWYRQTLGQGPEFLTYFQNEAQLEKSRLLSDRFSAERPKGSFSTLEIQRTEQGDSAMYLCASSPSGQGEGTQYFGPGTRLTVL.

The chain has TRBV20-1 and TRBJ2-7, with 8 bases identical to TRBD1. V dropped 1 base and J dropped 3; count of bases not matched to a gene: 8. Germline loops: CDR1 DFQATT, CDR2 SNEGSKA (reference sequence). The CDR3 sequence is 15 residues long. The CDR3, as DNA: TGCAGTGCTAGAGTTGACAGGGGCCCCAACTACGAGCAGTACTTC. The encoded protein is CSARVDRGPNYEQYF.

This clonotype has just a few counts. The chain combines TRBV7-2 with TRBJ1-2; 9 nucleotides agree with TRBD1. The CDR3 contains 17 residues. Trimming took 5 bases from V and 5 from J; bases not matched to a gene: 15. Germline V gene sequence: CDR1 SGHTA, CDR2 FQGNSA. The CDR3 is CASSPIRLGTGIYGYTF. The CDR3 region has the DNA TGTGCCAGCAGCCCAATCCGCTTAGGGACAGGGATATATGGCTACACCTTC.

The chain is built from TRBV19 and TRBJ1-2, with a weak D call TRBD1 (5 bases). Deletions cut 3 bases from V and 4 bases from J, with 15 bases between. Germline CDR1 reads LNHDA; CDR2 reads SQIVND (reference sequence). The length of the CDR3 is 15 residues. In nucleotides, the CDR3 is TGTGCCAGTAGTATCCGTCGGGGGAACCCCTATGGCTACACCTTC. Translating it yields CASSIRRGNPYGYTF.

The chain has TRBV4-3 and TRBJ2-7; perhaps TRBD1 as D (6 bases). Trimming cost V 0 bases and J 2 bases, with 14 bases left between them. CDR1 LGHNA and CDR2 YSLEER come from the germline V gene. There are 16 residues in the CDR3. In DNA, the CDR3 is TGCGCCAGCAGCCAAGAGGGCGGAGGACAGACCTACGAGCAGTACTTC. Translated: CASSQEGGGQTYEQYF.

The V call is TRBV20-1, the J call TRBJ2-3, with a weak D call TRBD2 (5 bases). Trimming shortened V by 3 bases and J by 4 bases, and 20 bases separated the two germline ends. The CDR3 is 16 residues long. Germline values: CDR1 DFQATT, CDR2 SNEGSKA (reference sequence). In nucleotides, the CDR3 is TGCAGTGCTAGTCCGGTGGATGGGAGTTTCCCAGATACGCAGTATTTT. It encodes CSASPVDGSFPDTQYF.

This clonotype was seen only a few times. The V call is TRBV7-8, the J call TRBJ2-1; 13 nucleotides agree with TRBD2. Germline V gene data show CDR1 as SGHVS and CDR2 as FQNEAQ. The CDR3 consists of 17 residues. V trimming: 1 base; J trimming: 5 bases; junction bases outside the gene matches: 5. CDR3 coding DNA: TGTGCCAGCAGCTTAGGGACTAGCGGGAGACTCCACAATGAGCAGTTCTTC. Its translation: CASSLGTSGRLHNEQFF. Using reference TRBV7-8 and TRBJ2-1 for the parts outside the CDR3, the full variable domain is GAGVSQSPRYKVAKRGQDVALRCDPISGHVSLFWYQQALGQGPEFLTYFQNEAQLDKSGLPSDRFFAERPEGSVSTLKIQRTQQEDSAVYLCASSLGTSGRLHNEQFFGPGTRLTVL.

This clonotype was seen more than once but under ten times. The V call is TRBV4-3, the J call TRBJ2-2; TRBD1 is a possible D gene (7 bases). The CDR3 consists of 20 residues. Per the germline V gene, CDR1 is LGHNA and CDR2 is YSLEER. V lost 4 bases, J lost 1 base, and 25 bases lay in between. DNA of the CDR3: TGCGCCAGCAGCCCAGAGGTCCAGGGGGGCTTTTCCTGGAACACCGGGGAGCTGTTTTTT. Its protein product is CASSPEVQGGFSWNTGELFF.

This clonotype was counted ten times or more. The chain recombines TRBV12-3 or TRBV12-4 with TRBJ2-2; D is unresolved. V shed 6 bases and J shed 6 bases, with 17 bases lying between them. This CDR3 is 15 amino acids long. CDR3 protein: CASSLTRSRAGELFF. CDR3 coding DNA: TGTGCCAGCAGCTTGACCCGGAGCCGAGCCGGGGAGCTGTTTTTT.

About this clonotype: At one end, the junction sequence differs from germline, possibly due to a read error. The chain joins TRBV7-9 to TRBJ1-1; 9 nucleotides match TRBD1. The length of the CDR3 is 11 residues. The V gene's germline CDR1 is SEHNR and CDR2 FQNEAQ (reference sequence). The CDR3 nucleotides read TGTGCCAGCAGCCCTACAGGGGGCCTGGGCTTT. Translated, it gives CASSPTGGLGF.

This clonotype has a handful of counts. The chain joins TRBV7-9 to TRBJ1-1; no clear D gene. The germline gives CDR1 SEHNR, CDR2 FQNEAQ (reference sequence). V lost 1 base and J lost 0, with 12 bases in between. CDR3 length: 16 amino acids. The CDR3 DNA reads TGTGCCAGCAGCTTAGAATTTCTATCTATGAACACTGAAGCTTTCTTT. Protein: CASSLEFLSMNTEAFF.

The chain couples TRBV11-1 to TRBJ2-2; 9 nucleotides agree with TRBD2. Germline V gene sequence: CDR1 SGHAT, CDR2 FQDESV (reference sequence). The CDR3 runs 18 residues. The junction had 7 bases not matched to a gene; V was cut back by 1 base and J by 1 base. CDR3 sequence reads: CASSLGNLAGQNTGELFF. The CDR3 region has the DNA TGTGCCAGCAGCTTAGGCAACCTAGCGGGACAGAACACCGGGGAGCTGTTTTTT.

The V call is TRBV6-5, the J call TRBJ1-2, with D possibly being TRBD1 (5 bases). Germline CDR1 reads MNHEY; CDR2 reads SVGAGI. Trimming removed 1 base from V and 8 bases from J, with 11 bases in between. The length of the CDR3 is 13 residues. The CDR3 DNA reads TGTGCCAGCAGTTACTTGGGGGGGGGAGGCTACACCTTC. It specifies CASSYLGGGGYTF.

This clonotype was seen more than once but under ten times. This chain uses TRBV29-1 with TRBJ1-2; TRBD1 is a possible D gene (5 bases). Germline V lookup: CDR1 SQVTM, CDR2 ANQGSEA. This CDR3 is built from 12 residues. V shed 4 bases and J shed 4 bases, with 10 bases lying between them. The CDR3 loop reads CSVGGSVYGYTF. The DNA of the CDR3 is TGCAGCGTTGGGGGGAGCGTCTATGGCTACACCTTC.